This T cell receptor beta chain was identified during a study of blood T cell repertoires in COVID-19. Libraries were prepared by immunoSEQ multiplex PCR; TCRdb keeps only in-frame clonotypes and omits some of them. Among roughly 260,000 clones, about 89% were seen once, and the ten largest hold about 9.2%. Germline CDR1 is SGHRS and CDR2 is YFSETQ. The CDR3 sequence is 15 residues long. V lost 0 bases, J lost 4 bases, and 4 bases stayed unmatched. Source material: peripheral blood. The V and J genes are TRBV5-1 and TRBJ1-1; 9 bases fit TRBD1. The receptor's source is a man aged 35 to 55 who had recovered from COVID-19. CDR3 loop: CASSLDTGGGTEAFF. For the CDR3, the DNA is TGCGCCAGCAGCTTGGATACAGGGGGCGGCACTGAAGCTTTCTTT.